Listed below are T cell receptor beta chains from one sample, sequenced in a study of blood T cell repertoires in COVID-19. Data came from immunoSEQ multiplex PCR; TCRdb stores just in-frame clones and leaves some out. The sample consists of roughly 55,000 clones, approximately 92% of them appearing once. Sequenced material: peripheral blood. The receptors were gathered from a human donor with active COVID-19. The donor label of this sample is uncertain. The CDR3 runs from the conserved cysteine through the conserved F or W. The D gene is left open where the match is weak. The size field is filled for only some rows; it gives once, few, many or a size class.

abundance,d_gene,v_gene,j_gene,CDR3nt,CDR3aa
.,.,TRBV18,TRBJ2-7,TGTGCCAGCTCACCGAATATCGGACGGGGAGGTGCCTACGAGCAGTACTTC,CASSPNIGRGGAYEQYF
.,.,TRBV11-3,TRBJ1-6,TGTGCCAGCAGCGTTACAGGGAGTTCACCCCTCCACTTT,CASSVTGSSPLHF
.,TRBD1,TRBV7-3,TRBJ2-3,TGTGCCAGCGGTCGGACAGGAGATACGCAGTATTTT,CASGRTGDTQYF
.,TRBD1,TRBV7-9,TRBJ1-5,TGTGCCAGCAGCTTGGGGACAGGGAATCGCAATCAGCCCCAGCATTTT,CASSLGTGNRNQPQHF
.,TRBD1,TRBV27,TRBJ1-1,TGTGCCAGCAGTTCCGACAGGGGGCGTACTGAAGCTTTCTTT,CASSSDRGRTEAFF
once,TRBD2,TRBV30,TRBJ2-1,TGTGCCTGGAGACCCGGACTAGGCTCCTACAATGAGCAGTTCTTC,CAWRPGLGSYNEQFF
.,TRBD1,TRBV3-1/TRBV3-2,TRBJ1-1,TGTGCCAGCAGCCAAGAGGGGACAGTAGACGAAGCTTTCTTT,CASSQEGTVDEAFF
.,.,TRBV5-1,TRBJ1-1,TGCGCCAGCAGCTGGGGGACAAGGCCCCTAGCTGAAGCTTTCTTT,CASSWGTRPLAEAFF
.,TRBD2,TRBV23-1,TRBJ2-7,TGCGCCAGCAGTAAATACTTGACCGGGGGGACCTACGAGCAGTACTTC,CASSKYLTGGTYEQYF
.,.,TRBV9,TRBJ1-1,TGTGCCAGCAGCCCGCAAGTGGGGGCAGCTTTCTTT,CASSPQVGAAFF
.,TRBD1,TRBV7-9,TRBJ2-5,TGTGCCAGCAGCCGGACAGGGGAAGAGACCCAGTACTTC,CASSRTGEETQYF
.,.,TRBV5-1,TRBJ1-2,TGCGCCAGCAGCTTGTCAGGGAGGGACGATGGCTACACCTTC,CASSLSGRDDGYTF
.,TRBD1,TRBV7-2,TRBJ1-1,TGTGCCAGCAGCTTTACAGGGGGCCGGACTGAAGCTTTCTTT,CASSFTGGRTEAFF
.,TRBD1,TRBV4-3,TRBJ1-1,TGCGCCAGCAGCCAAGATTGGGGACCGACAGGGTTCATGAACACTGAAGCTTTCTTT,CASSQDWGPTGFMNTEAFF
.,.,TRBV7-3,TRBJ2-3,TGTGCCAGCAGCTTATACTCGAGCGCCCCAGATACGCAGTATTTT,CASSLYSSAPDTQYF
.,.,TRBV7-9,TRBJ1-6,TGTGCCAGCAGCTCAGGGGATTCACCCCTCCACTTT,CASSSGDSPLHF
.,TRBD1,TRBV19,TRBJ1-2,TGTGCCAGTAGTATTGCCTCGGGAGACAGGGGAGGGTATGGCTACACCTTC,CASSIASGDRGGYGYTF
.,TRBD1,TRBV2,TRBJ1-5,TGTGCCAGCAACGGACAGGGGCTAGGCAATCAGCCCCAGCATTTT,CASNGQGLGNQPQHF
.,TRBD1,TRBV7-6,TRBJ2-7,TGTGCCAGCAGTCGGACAGGGGGCGGCTCCTACGAGCAGTACTTC,CASSRTGGGSYEQYF
.,.,TRBV2,TRBJ2-3,TGTGCCAGGGCCTCGGGAGCAGATACGCAGTATTTT,CARASGADTQYF
.,.,TRBV27,TRBJ1-1,TGTGCCAGCAGTTCATTCCGGGGAGCTTTCTTT,CASSSFRGAFF
.,.,TRBV5-1,TRBJ2-4,TGCGCCAGCAGCTTGGCCCGCGACACCACCTTGGGTACGGCCAAAAACATTCAGTACTTC,CASSLARDTTLGTAKNIQYF
.,.,TRBV18,TRBJ2-7,TGTGCCAGCTCACTACTACTCCAGGGTCTAGGGGGCGAGCAGTACTTC,CASSLLLQGLGGEQYF
.,.,TRBV27,TRBJ2-3,TGTGCCAGCAGTTTACGGGCGGGCTTTCCAGATACGCAGTATTTT,CASSLRAGFPDTQYF
once,.,TRBV7-8,TRBJ2-3,TGTGCCACACGGAGGGCGGGGCGTCCCACAGATACGCAGTATTTT,CATRRAGRPTDTQYF
.,.,TRBV13,TRBJ1-1,TGTGCCAGCAGCTTGGAAGGGGGTTTAACTGGAGCTTTCTTT,CASSLEGGLTGAFF
.,.,TRBV6-5,TRBJ1-2,TGTGCCACGTGGAGGAACTATGGCTACACCTTC,CATWRNYGYTF
.,.,TRBV11-2,TRBJ2-5,TGTGCCAGCAGCCCCTGGACAGAAGAGACCCAGTACTTC,CASSPWTEETQYF
.,TRBD1,TRBV5-4,TRBJ1-2,TGTGCCAGCAGCCCGTGGACAGGGGGGAATGGCTACACCTTC,CASSPWTGGNGYTF
.,TRBD1,TRBV11-2,TRBJ1-1,TGTGCCAGCAGACGACAGGGGGCTAACACTGAAGCTTTCTTT,CASRRQGANTEAFF
.,TRBD1,TRBV7-2,TRBJ1-6,TGTGCCAGCAGCTTAGTGGGGACACAGGGGGCGAGGTCACCCCTCCACTTT,CASSLVGTQGARSPLHF
.,.,TRBV7-9,TRBJ2-2,TGTGCCAGCAGCTTACGCGGCACCGGGGAGCTGTTTTTT,CASSLRGTGELFF
once,.,TRBV7-6,TRBJ2-3,TGTGCCAGCAGCTTAGCATCAGGGGTAGATACGCAGTATTTT,CASSLASGVDTQYF
.,.,TRBV6-2/TRBV6-3,TRBJ1-4,TGTGCCAGCAGTTACACTAGGAAGACAACTAATGAAAAACTGTTTTTT,CASSYTRKTTNEKLFF
once,TRBD1,TRBV7-6,TRBJ2-7,TGTGCCAGCGGAGACGAGGCAAGGACAGGTCTAAAGTCGTTGTACGAGCAGTACTTC,CASGDEARTGLKSLYEQYF
.,.,TRBV4-1,TRBJ2-2,TGCGCCAGCAGCCGGACAGAGTTCACCGGGGAGCTGTTTTTT,CASSRTEFTGELFF
.,TRBD2,TRBV15,TRBJ2-5,TGTGCCACCAGCATCTCGGGACTAGCTGACCGGGAGACCCAGTACTTC,CATSISGLADRETQYF
.,.,TRBV2,TRBJ2-5,TGTGCCTCCCAGGGGGGAAAGACCCAGTACTTC,CASQGGKTQYF
.,TRBD1,TRBV27,TRBJ2-3,TGTGCCAGCAGCCCAAGGGTCCCGGGACAGGGGCTCTCCCATACGCAGTATTTT,CASSPRVPGQGLSHTQYF
.,.,TRBV6-5,TRBJ2-3,TGTGCCAGCAGCTTAAGCGGCTCTAGCACAGATACGCAGTATTTT,CASSLSGSSTDTQYF
.,TRBD2,TRBV7-9,TRBJ2-1,TGTGCCAGCACGCTAGCGGTTTACAATGAGCAGTTCTTC,CASTLAVYNEQFF
.,TRBD2,TRBV5-1,TRBJ2-1,TGCGCCAGCAGCTTCGGCGGGAGGGCCAAGGGCGATGAGCAGTTCTTC,CASSFGGRAKGDEQFF
.,.,TRBV14,TRBJ2-1,TGTGCCAGCAGCCAACCGGGGAGCTCCTACAATGAGCAGTTCTTC,CASSQPGSSYNEQFF
once,.,TRBV14,TRBJ1-3,TGTGCCAGCATCACACGGGGAGAGGGCCACTCTGGAAACACCATATATTTT,CASITRGEGHSGNTIYF
.,TRBD1,TRBV28,TRBJ2-7,TGTGCCAGCAGCAGGGGGCTTGGTGAGCAGTACTTC,CASSRGLGEQYF
.,TRBD2,TRBV27,TRBJ2-1,TGTGCCAGCAGGAGCAAGCCGGGACTAGCGCGCTACAATGAGCAGTTCTTC,CASRSKPGLARYNEQFF
.,.,TRBV13,TRBJ1-3,TGTGCCAGCAGTTTCGGCGGGGAAAGGGGATATTTT,CASSFGGERGYF
.,.,TRBV2,TRBJ2-3,TGTGCCAGCAGTGAAAGTGGCTCCTCCACGCAGTATTTT,CASSESGSSTQYF
.,.,TRBV4-1,TRBJ1-2,TGCGCCAGCAGCCAAGAACAGTGGCGGACCGAGGGCTGCACCTTC,CASSQEQWRTEGCTF
.,.,TRBV6-6,TRBJ2-7,TGTGCCAGCAGCCCACAGGGCGTCTACGAGCAGTACTTC,CASSPQGVYEQYF